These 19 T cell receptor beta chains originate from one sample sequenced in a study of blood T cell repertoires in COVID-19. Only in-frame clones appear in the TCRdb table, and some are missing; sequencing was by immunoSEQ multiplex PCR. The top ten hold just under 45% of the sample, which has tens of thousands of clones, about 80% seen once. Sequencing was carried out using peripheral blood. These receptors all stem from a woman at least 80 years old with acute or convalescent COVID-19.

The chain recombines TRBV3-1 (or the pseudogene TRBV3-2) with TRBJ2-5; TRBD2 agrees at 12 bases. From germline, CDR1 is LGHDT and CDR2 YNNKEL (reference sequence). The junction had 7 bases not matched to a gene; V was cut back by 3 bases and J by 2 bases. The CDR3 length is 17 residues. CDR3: CASSHNSLAGGQETQYF. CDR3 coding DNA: TGTGCCAGCAGCCACAATAGCCTAGCGGGGGGGCAAGAGACCCAGTACTTC.

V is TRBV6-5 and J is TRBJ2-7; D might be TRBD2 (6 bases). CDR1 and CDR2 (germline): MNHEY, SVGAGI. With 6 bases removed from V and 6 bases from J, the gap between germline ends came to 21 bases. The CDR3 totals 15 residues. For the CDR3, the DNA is TGTGCCAGCAGGCGCGCGGGCCAGGGAGGAACCGAGCAGTACTTC. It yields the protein CASRRAGQGGTEQYF.

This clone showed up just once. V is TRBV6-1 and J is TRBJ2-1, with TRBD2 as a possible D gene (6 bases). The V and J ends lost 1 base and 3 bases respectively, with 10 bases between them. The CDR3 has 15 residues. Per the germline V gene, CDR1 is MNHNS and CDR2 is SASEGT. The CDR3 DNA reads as TGTGCCAGCAGTGAAGAACTAGCCAGCTACAATGAGCAGTTCTTC. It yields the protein CASSEELASYNEQFF.

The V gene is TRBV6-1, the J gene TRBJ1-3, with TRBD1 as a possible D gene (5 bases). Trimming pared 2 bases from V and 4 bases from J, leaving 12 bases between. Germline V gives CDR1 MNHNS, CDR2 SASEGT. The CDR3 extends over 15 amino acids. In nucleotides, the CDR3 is TGTGCCAGCAGTGAACAGGGCTCTCCCGGAAACACCATATATTTT. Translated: CASSEQGSPGNTIYF.

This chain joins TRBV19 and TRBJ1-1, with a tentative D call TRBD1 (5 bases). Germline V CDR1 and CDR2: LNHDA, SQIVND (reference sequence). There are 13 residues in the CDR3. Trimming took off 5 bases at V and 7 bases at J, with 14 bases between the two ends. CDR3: CASSAGPTNEAFF. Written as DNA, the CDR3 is TGTGCCAGTAGTGCGGGACCGACTAATGAAGCTTTCTTT.

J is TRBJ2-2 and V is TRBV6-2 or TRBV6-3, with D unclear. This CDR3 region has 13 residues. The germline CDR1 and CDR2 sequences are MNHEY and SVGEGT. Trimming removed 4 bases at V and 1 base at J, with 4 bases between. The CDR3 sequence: CASSSLNTGELFF. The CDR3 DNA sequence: TGTGCCAGCAGTTCCCTGAACACCGGGGAGCTGTTTTTT.

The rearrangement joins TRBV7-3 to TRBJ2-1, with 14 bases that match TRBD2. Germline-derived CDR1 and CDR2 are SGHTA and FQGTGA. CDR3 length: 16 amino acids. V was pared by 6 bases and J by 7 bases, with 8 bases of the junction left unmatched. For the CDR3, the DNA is TGTGCCAGCAGTCCTCACGGACTAGCGGGGGGTAATGAGCAGTTCTTC. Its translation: CASSPHGLAGGNEQFF.

CDR3 residues: CASSFYQATRGNTIYF. The CDR3 region has the DNA TGTGCCAGCAGCTTCTACCAGGCAACTAGGGGAAACACCATATATTTT. The V and J genes are TRBV7-2 and TRBJ1-3; D remains ambiguous. The CDR3 has 16 residues. Germline V gene lookup returns CDR1 SGHTA and CDR2 FQGNSA. V shed 3 bases and J shed 4 bases, with 16 bases lying between them.

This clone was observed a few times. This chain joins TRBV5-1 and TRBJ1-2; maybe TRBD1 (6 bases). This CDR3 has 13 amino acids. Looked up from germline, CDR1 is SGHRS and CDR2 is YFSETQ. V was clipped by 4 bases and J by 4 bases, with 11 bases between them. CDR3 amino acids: CASSATGPYGYTF. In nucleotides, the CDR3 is TGCGCCAGCAGCGCGACAGGTCCCTATGGCTACACCTTC.

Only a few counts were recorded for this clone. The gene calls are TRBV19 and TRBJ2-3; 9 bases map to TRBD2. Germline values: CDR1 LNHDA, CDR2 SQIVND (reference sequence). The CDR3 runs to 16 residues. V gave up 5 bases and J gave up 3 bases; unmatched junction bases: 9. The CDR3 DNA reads TGTGCCAGTAGTCCCCGCGGGGGGGGGACAACAGATACGCAGTATTTT. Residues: CASSPRGGGTTDTQYF.

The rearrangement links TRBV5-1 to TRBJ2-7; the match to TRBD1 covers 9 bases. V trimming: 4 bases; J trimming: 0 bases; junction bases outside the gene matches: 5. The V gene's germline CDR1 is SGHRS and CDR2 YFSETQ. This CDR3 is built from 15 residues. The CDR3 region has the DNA TGCGCCAGCAGCCCAGCACAGGGGGCCTCCTACGAGCAGTACTTC. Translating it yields CASSPAQGASYEQYF.

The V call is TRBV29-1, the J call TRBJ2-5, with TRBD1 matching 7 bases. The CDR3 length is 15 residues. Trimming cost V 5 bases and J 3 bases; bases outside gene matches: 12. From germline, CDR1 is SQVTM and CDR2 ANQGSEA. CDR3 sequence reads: CSVLSRDSHKETQYF. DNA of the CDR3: TGCAGCGTTCTCTCCCGGGACAGTCATAAAGAGACCCAGTACTTC.

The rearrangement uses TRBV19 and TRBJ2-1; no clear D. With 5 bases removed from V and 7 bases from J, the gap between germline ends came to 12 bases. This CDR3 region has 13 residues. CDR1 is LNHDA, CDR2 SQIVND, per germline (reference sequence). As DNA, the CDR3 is TGTGCCAGTAGTCCACCATCGAGGAATGAGCAGTTCTTC. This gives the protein CASSPPSRNEQFF.

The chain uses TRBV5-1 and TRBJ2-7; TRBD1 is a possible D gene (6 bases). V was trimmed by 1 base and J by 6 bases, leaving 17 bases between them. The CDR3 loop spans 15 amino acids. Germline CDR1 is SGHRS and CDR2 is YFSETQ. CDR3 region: CASSLSSFRTAEQYF. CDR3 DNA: TGCGCCAGCAGCTTGAGCAGTTTCAGGACAGCCGAGCAGTACTTC.

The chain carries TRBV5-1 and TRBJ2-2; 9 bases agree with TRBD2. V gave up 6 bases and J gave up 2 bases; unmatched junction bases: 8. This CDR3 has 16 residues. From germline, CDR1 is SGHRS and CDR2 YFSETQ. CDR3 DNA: TGCGCCAGCACCAAGGCTAGCGGGGACAACACCGGGGAGCTGTTTTTT. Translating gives CASTKASGDNTGELFF.

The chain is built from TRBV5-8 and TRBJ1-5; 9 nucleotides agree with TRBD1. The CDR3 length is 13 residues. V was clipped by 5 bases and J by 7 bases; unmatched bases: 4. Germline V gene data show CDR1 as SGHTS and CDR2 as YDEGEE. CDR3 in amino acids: CASSRDREQPQHF. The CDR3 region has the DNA TGTGCCAGCAGTCGGGACAGGGAACAGCCCCAGCATTTT.

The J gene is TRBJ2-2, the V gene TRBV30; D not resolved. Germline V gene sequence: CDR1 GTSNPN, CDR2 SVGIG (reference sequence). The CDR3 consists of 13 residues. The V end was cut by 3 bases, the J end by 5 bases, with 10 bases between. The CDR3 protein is CAWRRRTTGELFF. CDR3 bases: TGTGCCTGGAGGAGAAGAACTACCGGGGAGCTGTTTTTT.

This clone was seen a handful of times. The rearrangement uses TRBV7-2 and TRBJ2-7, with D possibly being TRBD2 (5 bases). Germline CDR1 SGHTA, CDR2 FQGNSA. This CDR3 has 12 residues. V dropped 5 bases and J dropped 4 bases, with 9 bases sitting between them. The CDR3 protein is CASSAGLYEQYF. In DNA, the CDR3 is TGTGCCAGCAGCGCCGGACTGTACGAGCAGTACTTC.

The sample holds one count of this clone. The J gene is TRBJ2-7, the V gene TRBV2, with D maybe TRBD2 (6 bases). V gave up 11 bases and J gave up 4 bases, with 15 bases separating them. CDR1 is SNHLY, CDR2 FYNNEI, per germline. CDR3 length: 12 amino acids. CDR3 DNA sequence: TGTGCCGGACGGGCCGGGGGTTACGAGCAGTACTTC. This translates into CAGRAGGYEQYF. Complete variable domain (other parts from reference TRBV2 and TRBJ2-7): EPEVTQTPSHQVTQMGQEVILRCVPISNHLYFYWYRQILGQKVEFLVSFYNNEISEKSEIFDDQFSVERPDGSNFTLKIRSTKLEDSAMYFCAGRAGGYEQYFGPGTRLTVT.